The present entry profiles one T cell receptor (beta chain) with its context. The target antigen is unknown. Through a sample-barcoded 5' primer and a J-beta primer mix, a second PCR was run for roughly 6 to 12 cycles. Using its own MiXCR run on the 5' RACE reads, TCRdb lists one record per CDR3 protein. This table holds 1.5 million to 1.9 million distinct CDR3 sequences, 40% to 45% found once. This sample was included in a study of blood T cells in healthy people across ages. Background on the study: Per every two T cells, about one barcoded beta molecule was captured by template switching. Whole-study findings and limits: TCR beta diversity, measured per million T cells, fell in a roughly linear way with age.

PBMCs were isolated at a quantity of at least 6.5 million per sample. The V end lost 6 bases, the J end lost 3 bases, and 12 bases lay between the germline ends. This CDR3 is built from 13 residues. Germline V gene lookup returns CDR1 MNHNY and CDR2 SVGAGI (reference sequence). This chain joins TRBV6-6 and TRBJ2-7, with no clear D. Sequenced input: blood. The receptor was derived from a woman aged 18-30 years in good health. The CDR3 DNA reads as TGTGCCAGCAGGTATCCGAAGCTCTACGAGCAGTACTTC. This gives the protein CASRYPKLYEQYF.